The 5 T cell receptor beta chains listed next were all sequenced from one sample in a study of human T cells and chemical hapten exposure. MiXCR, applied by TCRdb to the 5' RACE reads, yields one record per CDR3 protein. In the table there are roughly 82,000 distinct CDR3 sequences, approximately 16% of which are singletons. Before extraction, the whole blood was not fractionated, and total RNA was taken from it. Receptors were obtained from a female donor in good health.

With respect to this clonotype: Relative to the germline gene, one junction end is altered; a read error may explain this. CDR3 loop: CASSLGRTNQPQNF. The CDR3 region has the DNA TGTGCCAGCAGTTTAGGCAGAACCAATCAGCCCCAGAATTTT. V usage is TRBV27 and J usage is TRBJ1-5, with D hard to call. The CDR3 consists of 14 residues. The germline V gene encodes CDR1 MNHEY and CDR2 SMNVEV (reference sequence).

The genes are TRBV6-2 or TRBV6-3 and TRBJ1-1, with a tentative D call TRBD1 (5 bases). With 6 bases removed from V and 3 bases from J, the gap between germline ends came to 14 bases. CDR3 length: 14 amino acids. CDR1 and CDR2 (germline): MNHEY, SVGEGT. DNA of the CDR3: TGTGCCAGCAGGGACCCCCGCAGGGACACTGAAGCTTTCTTT. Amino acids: CASRDPRRDTEAFF.

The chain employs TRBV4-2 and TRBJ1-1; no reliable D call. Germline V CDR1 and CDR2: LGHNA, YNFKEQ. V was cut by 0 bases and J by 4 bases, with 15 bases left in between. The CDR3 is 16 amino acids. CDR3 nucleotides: TGTGCCAGCAGCCAAGAAGGAGACCTCCGGGGCACTGAAGCTTTCTTT. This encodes CASSQEGDLRGTEAFF.

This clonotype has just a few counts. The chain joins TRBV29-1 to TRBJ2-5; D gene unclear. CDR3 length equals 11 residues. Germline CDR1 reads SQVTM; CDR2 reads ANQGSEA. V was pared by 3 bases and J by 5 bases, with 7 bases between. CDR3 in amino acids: CSVDSIETQYF. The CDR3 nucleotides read TGCAGCGTTGATAGCATCGAGACCCAGTACTTC.

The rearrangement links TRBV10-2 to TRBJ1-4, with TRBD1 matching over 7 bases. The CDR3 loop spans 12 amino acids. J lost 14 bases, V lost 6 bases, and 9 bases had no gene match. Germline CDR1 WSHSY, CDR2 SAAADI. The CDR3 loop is CASSDDRAGLFF. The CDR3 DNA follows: TGCGCCAGCAGCGACGACAGGGCGGGTCTGTTTTTT.